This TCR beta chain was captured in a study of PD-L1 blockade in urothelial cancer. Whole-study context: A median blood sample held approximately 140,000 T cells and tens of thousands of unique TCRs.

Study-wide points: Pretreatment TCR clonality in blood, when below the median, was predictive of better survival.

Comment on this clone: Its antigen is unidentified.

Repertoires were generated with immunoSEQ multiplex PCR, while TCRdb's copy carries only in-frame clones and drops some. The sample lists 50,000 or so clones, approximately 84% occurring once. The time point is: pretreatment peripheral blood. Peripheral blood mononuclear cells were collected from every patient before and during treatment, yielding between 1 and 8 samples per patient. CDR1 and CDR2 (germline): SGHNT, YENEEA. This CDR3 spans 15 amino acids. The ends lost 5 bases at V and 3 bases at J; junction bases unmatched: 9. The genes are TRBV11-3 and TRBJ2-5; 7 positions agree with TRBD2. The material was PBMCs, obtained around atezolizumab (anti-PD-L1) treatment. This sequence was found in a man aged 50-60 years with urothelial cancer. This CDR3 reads CASSVGGSWKETQYF. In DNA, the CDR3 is TGTGCCAGCAGCGTAGGCGGGAGCTGGAAAGAGACCCAGTACTTC.